This entry lists 32 T cell receptor beta chains sequenced from one sample in a study of T cell responses to AZD1222 COVID-19 vaccine. TCRdb's table, derived via immunoSEQ multiplex PCR, lists solely in-frame clones and lacks some. The sample holds 120,000 to 150,000 clones, 90% seen once. The input for sequencing was peripheral blood, taken on day 0 of AZD1222 vaccination. These receptors all come from an adult in good health.

The CDR3 nucleotides read TGTGCCATCAGTGACTCGGACAGCTCTGGGGCCAACGTCCTGACTTTC. It codes for CAISDSDSSGANVLTF. The J gene is TRBJ2-6, the V gene TRBV10-3; a weak D match, TRBD1 (6 bases). CDR1 ENHRY and CDR2 SYGVKD come from the germline V gene. The length of the CDR3 is 16 residues. V lost 3 bases and J 0 bases, leaving 9 bases between the germline ends.

This clone was counted a few times. The chain has TRBV24-1 and TRBJ2-3; tentative D call: TRBD2 (5 bases). The CDR3 has 14 amino acids. Germline V gene lookup returns CDR1 KGHDR and CDR2 SFDVKD. Trimming cost V 1 base and J 3 bases, with 7 bases left between them. In nucleotides, the CDR3 is TGTGCCACCAGTGATTTCTCGGGGACAGATACGCAGTATTTT. Its translation is CATSDFSGTDTQYF.

The chain carries TRBV30 and TRBJ1-4; D is possibly TRBD1 (6 bases). The CDR3 spans 15 residues. CDR1 GTSNPN and CDR2 SVGIG come from the germline V gene (reference sequence). Trimming took off 0 bases at V and 5 bases at J, with 13 bases between the two ends. CDR3 nucleotides: TGTGCCTGGAGTGTACTAGGGGGATCCAATGAAAAACTGTTTTTT. It yields the protein CAWSVLGGSNEKLFF.

The rearrangement links TRBV2 to TRBJ2-5, with D possibly being TRBD1 (5 bases). Deletions cut 3 bases from V and 5 bases from J, with 7 bases between. The CDR3 covers 12 residues. Per germline, CDR1 SNHLY and CDR2 FYNNEI. CDR3 DNA: TGTGCCAGCAGTGACAGGGCGGAGACCCAGTACTTC. As protein: CASSDRAETQYF.

The V gene is TRBV3-1 (or the pseudogene TRBV3-2), the J gene TRBJ2-7; 9 bases match TRBD1. V lost 0 bases, J lost 5 bases, and 17 bases stayed unmatched. Germline values: CDR1 LGHDT, CDR2 YNNKEL (reference sequence). The CDR3 spans 19 residues. The CDR3 region is CASSQDHVEYVGQGNEQYF. CDR3 in DNA: TGTGCCAGCAGCCAAGATCACGTCGAATATGTGGGACAGGGTAACGAGCAGTACTTC.

The chain is built from TRBV11-2 and TRBJ1-1; tentatively, D is TRBD1 (6 bases). Germline lookup yields CDR1 SGHAT and CDR2 FQNNGV. This CDR3 comprises 14 residues. Trimming left V 1 base short and J 3 bases short, with 9 bases between. CDR3 sequence (DNA): TGTGCCAGCAGCTTAGCCCCAGGGGACACTGAAGCTTTCTTT. It translates to CASSLAPGDTEAFF.

Here the CDR3 reads CAWSDSSYEQYF. In nucleotides, the CDR3 is TGTGCCTGGAGTGACAGCTCCTACGAGCAGTACTTC. This sequence joins TRBV30 and TRBJ2-7; D is unclear. V was pared by 1 base and J by 0 bases, with 4 bases between. Germline CDR1 reads GTSNPN; CDR2 reads SVGIG (reference sequence). The CDR3 has 12 residues.

The chain has TRBV9 and TRBJ2-5; TRBD2 aligns across 13 bases. Germline V gene sequence: CDR1 SGDLS, CDR2 YYNGEE. Losses at the gene ends were 0 bases for V and 0 bases for J; bases not matched to a gene: 2. CDR3 length equals 17 residues. The CDR3 DNA is TGTGCCAGCAGCGTAGGGACTAGCGGGGGCCACCAAGAGACCCAGTACTTC. It translates to CASSVGTSGGHQETQYF.

V and J are TRBV19 and TRBJ2-1, with D possibly matching TRBD2 (7 bases). The CDR3 contains 19 residues. Trimming left V 3 bases short and J 2 bases short, with 23 bases between. Germline V CDR1 and CDR2: LNHDA, SQIVND (reference sequence). DNA for the CDR3: TGTGCCAGTAGTATTCTGGGGGGGAGAGTAGCAGGGGCCTACAATGAGCAGTTCTTC. This encodes CASSILGGRVAGAYNEQFF.

Comments on this clone: Mismatch with germline at one junction end may stem from a read error. The chain has TRBV18 and TRBJ1-2; D may be TRBD1 (6 bases). This CDR3 region has 15 residues. CDR1 KGHSH and CDR2 LQKENI come from the germline V gene. CDR3 in amino acids: CASSPPGVPNYGYTF. The CDR3 region has the DNA TGTGCCAGCTCCCCACCAGGGGTACCTAACTATGGCTACACCTTC.

The chain couples TRBV19 to TRBJ2-5; D is possibly TRBD1 (5 bases). Trimming cost V 5 bases and J 4 bases, with 23 bases left between them. The CDR3 length is 17 residues. Per germline, CDR1 LNHDA and CDR2 SQIVND (reference sequence). CDR3 in amino acids: CASSPPQGLNWGETQYF. The CDR3 nucleotides read TGTGCCAGTAGTCCCCCCCAGGGCCTCAACTGGGGAGAGACCCAGTACTTC.

Turning to this clone: The same CDR3 can be traced to other DNA sequences in this sample. The rearrangement joins TRBV4-3 to TRBJ1-6, with D uncertain. Germline assignment: CDR1 LGHNA and CDR2 YSLEER. The germline V and J ends were trimmed by 0 bases and 5 bases, with 8 bases remaining between them. The CDR3 loop spans 15 amino acids. CDR3 region: CASSQETGHNSPLHF. CDR3 DNA: TGCGCCAGCAGCCAAGAAACGGGTCATAATTCACCCCTCCACTTT.

The V gene is TRBV15, the J gene TRBJ2-7; 7 positions agree with TRBD1. Per germline, CDR1 LNHNV and CDR2 YYDKDF (reference sequence). The trim removed 0 bases at V and 7 bases at J, leaving 9 bases unmatched. This CDR3 comprises 15 residues. The CDR3 coding sequence is TGTGCCACCAGCAGAGATGCAGCACAGACAGGGGAGCAGTACTTC. It encodes CATSRDAAQTGEQYF.

The gene calls are TRBV7-2 and TRBJ1-3; the D is unclear. This CDR3 contains 15 residues. The V end lost 5 bases, the J end lost 2 bases, and 13 bases lay between the germline ends. The germline gives CDR1 SGHTA, CDR2 FQGNSA. The CDR3 DNA reads as TGTGCCAGCAGCGCCGAATTGGGCCCTGGAAACACCATATATTTT. The encoded protein is CASSAELGPGNTIYF.

The chain couples TRBV11-3 to TRBJ1-2, with D maybe TRBD1 (6 bases). The V and J ends lost 4 bases and 3 bases respectively, with 9 bases between them. The CDR3 has 13 residues. The germline V gene encodes CDR1 SGHNT and CDR2 YENEEA. The CDR3 spells CASSYDRYYGYTF. CDR3 nucleotides: TGTGCCAGCAGCTACGACAGGTACTATGGCTACACCTTC.

The chain is built from TRBV10-3 and TRBJ2-3; TRBD1 matches at 11 bases. Germline CDR1 reads ENHRY; CDR2 reads SYGVKD. The V segment lost 6 bases and the J segment 3 bases; nucleotides outside the gene matches: 5. The CDR3 consists of 15 residues. The CDR3 protein is CAISAGQGATDTQYF. DNA of the CDR3: TGTGCCATCAGCGCTGGACAGGGGGCAACAGATACGCAGTATTTT.

The chain employs TRBV30 and TRBJ1-2; 7 nucleotides line up with TRBD1. Germline-derived CDR1 and CDR2 are GTSNPN and SVGIG (reference sequence). The V gene end was trimmed by 4 bases and the J gene end by 3 bases; junction bases not matched to a gene: 14. The CDR3 is 16 amino acids. The CDR3: CAWTPTTGWYDYGYTF. The CDR3 DNA reads as TGTGCCTGGACCCCTACGACAGGGTGGTATGACTATGGCTACACCTTC.

The V and J genes are TRBV27 and TRBJ2-2; TRBD1 matches at 9 bases. Germline CDR1 is MNHEY and CDR2 is SMNVEV (reference sequence). V lost 5 bases to trimming and J lost 2 bases; unmatched junction nucleotides: 15. This CDR3 spans 19 amino acids. Here the CDR3 DNA reads TGTGCCAGCAGTCCTGGCTTCAGGACAGGGGCCTCTAACACCGGGGAGCTGTTTTTT. Amino acid sequence: CASSPGFRTGASNTGELFF.

V gene TRBV9 combines with J gene TRBJ1-1; D is uncertain. CDR1 and CDR2 (germline): SGDLS, YYNGEE. V dropped 2 bases and J dropped 6 bases, with 11 bases sitting between them. The CDR3 consists of 13 residues. The CDR3 region is CASSVTPDAEAFF. The CDR3, as DNA: TGTGCCAGCAGCGTTACCCCGGACGCTGAAGCTTTCTTT.

The chain recombines TRBV5-1 with TRBJ1-5; a weak D match, TRBD1 (6 bases). CDR1 and CDR2 from the germline V gene are SGHRS and YFSETQ. This CDR3 is 14 amino acids long. Trimming took off 4 bases at V and 3 bases at J, with 11 bases between the two ends. The CDR3 nucleotides are TGCGCCAGCAGCCCCGGGACACCCAATCAGCCCCAGCATTTT. It encodes CASSPGTPNQPQHF. Full variable domain (remainder filled in from reference TRBV5-1 and TRBJ1-5): KAGVTQTPRYLIKTRGQQVTLSCSPISGHRSVSWYQQTPGQGLQFLFEYFSETQRNKGNFPGRFSGRQFSNSRSEMNVSTLELGDSALYLCASSPGTPNQPQHFGDGTRLSIL.

The chain is built from TRBV19 and TRBJ2-7, with 8 bases lining up with TRBD2. Germline CDR1 is LNHDA and CDR2 is SQIVND (reference sequence). J gave up 4 bases and V 3 bases, and 5 bases lay outside the gene matches. This CDR3 region has 14 residues. This chain's CDR3 is CASSIPGRAYEQYF. Here the CDR3 DNA reads TGTGCCAGTAGTATCCCCGGGAGGGCTTACGAGCAGTACTTC. The full variable domain, its missing parts supplied by reference TRBV19 and TRBJ2-7, is DGGITQSPKYLFRKEGQNVTLSCEQNLNHDAMYWYRQDPGQGLRLIYYSQIVNDFQKGDIAEGYSVSREKKESFPLTVTSAQKNPTAFYLCASSIPGRAYEQYFGPGTRLTVT.

The V call is TRBV3-1 (or the pseudogene TRBV3-2), the J call TRBJ2-2; no definite D call. The CDR3 sequence is 12 residues long. Germline-derived CDR1 and CDR2 are LGHDT and YNNKEL (reference sequence). Trimming took 4 bases from V and 8 from J, leaving 8 bases between them. CDR3 nucleotides: TGTGCCAGCAGCCTTCCTGTGGGGGAGCTGTTTTTT. It translates to CASSLPVGELFF.

The rearrangement links TRBV6-4 to TRBJ2-1; D call uncertain. This CDR3 spans 14 amino acids. Trimming cost V 4 bases and J 8 bases, with 15 bases left between them. Germline CDR1 is MRHNA and CDR2 is SNTAGT. CDR3 nucleotides: TGTGCCAGCAGTGCCCTACCCTTTTTCCATGAGCAGTTCTTC. Translated: CASSALPFFHEQFF.

The rearrangement links TRBV10-3 to TRBJ2-7, with TRBD1 identical over 9 bases. Trimming cost V 5 bases and J 2 bases; bases outside gene matches: 7. The CDR3 extends over 15 amino acids. The germline CDR1 and CDR2 sequences are ENHRY and SYGVKD. The CDR3 region is CAISPGTGTPYEQYF. As DNA, the CDR3 is TGTGCCATCAGTCCCGGGACAGGGACCCCCTACGAGCAGTACTTC.

The chain has TRBV7-8 and TRBJ2-3, with D possibly TRBD1 on 6 matching bases. Trimming took 3 bases from V and 5 from J, leaving 6 bases between them. Germline assignment: CDR1 SGHVS and CDR2 FQNEAQ. The CDR3 has 12 amino acids. The CDR3 is CASSLDRDTQYF. DNA of the CDR3: TGTGCCAGCAGCTTGGACAGAGATACGCAGTATTTT.

The chain joins TRBV18 to TRBJ2-2; 9 bases line up with TRBD1. CDR3 size: 16 residues. Germline V gene data show CDR1 as KGHSH and CDR2 as LQKENI. Trimming removed 8 bases from V and 3 bases from J; junction bases left unmatched: 10. CDR3 sequence (DNA): TGTGCCAGCGCCAATCCGGGACAGGGCGACACCGGGGAGCTGTTTTTT. This gives the protein CASANPGQGDTGELFF.

The chain uses TRBV3-1 (or the pseudogene TRBV3-2) and TRBJ1-2; 11 bases agree with TRBD1. Germline lookup yields CDR1 LGHDT and CDR2 YNNKEL (reference sequence). The J segment lost 4 bases and the V segment lost 1 base, leaving 5 bases of the junction unmatched. This CDR3 has 16 residues. CDR3 DNA: TGTGCCAGCAGCCAAGGGCGGGGGACAGGGGGCTATGGCTACACCTTC. Its translation: CASSQGRGTGGYGYTF.

This rearrangement joins TRBV6-4 to TRBJ1-1, with D possibly being TRBD1 (5 bases). CDR1 MRHNA and CDR2 SNTAGT come from the germline V gene. The CDR3 has 13 residues. Deletions cut 4 bases from V and 1 base from J, with 7 bases between. In nucleotides, the CDR3 is TGTGCCAGCAGTGTACAGGAGAACACTGAAGCTTTCTTT. Protein product: CASSVQENTEAFF.

The chain uses TRBV6-2 or TRBV6-3 and TRBJ2-7; 10 bases are shared with TRBD1. This CDR3 has 15 amino acids. V shed 4 bases, J shed 2 bases, and the junction held 5 bases outside the gene matches. The germline V gene has CDR1 MNHEY and CDR2 SVGEGT. CDR3 region: CASSLQGTGAYEQYF. The CDR3 DNA reads TGTGCCAGCAGTTTACAAGGGACAGGGGCCTACGAGCAGTACTTC.

V gene TRBV2 combines with J gene TRBJ2-5; TRBD2 is a possible D gene (5 bases). Germline CDR1 SNHLY, CDR2 FYNNEI. This CDR3 region has 15 residues. Trimming removed 4 bases from V and 1 base from J, with 13 bases in between. The CDR3 here is CASSVGEYGQETQYF. Here the CDR3 DNA reads TGTGCCAGCAGTGTTGGGGAGTATGGCCAAGAGACCCAGTACTTC.

The chain carries TRBV11-1 and TRBJ1-2, with D tentatively TRBD1 (5 bases). Germline CDR1 is SGHAT and CDR2 is FQDESV (reference sequence). The CDR3 extends over 13 amino acids. The V end lost 6 bases, the J end lost 3 bases, and 11 bases lay between the germline ends. The CDR3 region is CASSARGDYGYTF. CDR3 coding DNA: TGTGCCAGCAGTGCCCGAGGGGACTATGGCTACACCTTC.

In DNA form, the CDR3 reads TGTGCCAGCAGTGAGGGGGGAGGCGGGGGAGAGACCCAGTACTTC. Protein: CASSEGGGGGETQYF. The V gene is TRBV6-1, the J gene TRBJ2-5; TRBD2 agrees at 7 bases. The CDR3 is made up of 15 amino acids. V trimming: 3 bases; J trimming: 4 bases; junction bases outside the gene matches: 8. Germline V gene sequence: CDR1 MNHNS, CDR2 SASEGT.